The clone carrying this T cell receptor beta chain was seen only a few times. The antigen remains undetermined. This sample was included in a study of blood T cells in healthy people across ages. Overall study results and limits: Total diversity from one million sequenced T cells was likely underestimated. Nothing was known about donor CMV status, and this possibly confounded expanded clonotype changes. Older age went with lower TCR beta diversity per million T cells, in a roughly linear way.

The CDR3 runs to 16 residues. Germline V gene lookup returns CDR1 MNHNY and CDR2 SVGAGI (reference sequence). The V and J ends lost 0 bases and 3 bases respectively, with 13 bases between them. PCR was performed a second time for about 7 to 11 cycles using a sample-barcoded 5' primer and a J-beta primer mix. TCRdb re-derived calls from the 5' RACE reads in MiXCR, one entry per CDR3 protein. The repertoire holds about 380,000 distinct CDR3 sequences, 52% seen once, with about 54% in the top ten. Specimen: blood. This TCR derives from a man aged 55 to 69 in good health. The rearrangement joins TRBV6-6 to TRBJ2-3; D may be TRBD2 (5 bases). The CDR3 spells CASSYSSRRVTDTQYF. As DNA, the CDR3 is TGTGCCAGCAGTTACTCGAGTCGGCGGGTAACAGATACGCAGTATTTT.